The 2 T cell receptor beta chains in this list originate from one sample, sequenced in a study of blood T cell repertoires in COVID-19. Using immunoSEQ multiplex PCR, the repertoire was profiled, and TCRdb retains in-frame clones only, with some absent. This repertoire shows about 67,000 clones, 85% to 90% found once; its top ten account for 4.4%. The sample was peripheral blood. The receptors were gathered from a man aged 50-59 years with active COVID-19.

The gene calls are TRBV5-5 and TRBJ2-1, with 10 positions matching TRBD2. The trim removed 7 bases at V and 8 bases at J, leaving 6 bases unmatched. The CDR3 covers 13 residues. Germline CDR1 reads SGHKS; CDR2 reads YYEKEE (reference sequence). Written as DNA, the CDR3 is TGTGCCAGCGGCCCGGGACTAGCGTATGAGCAGTTCTTC. Encoded protein: CASGPGLAYEQFF.

The rearrangement uses TRBV15 and TRBJ2-2; maybe TRBD1 (5 bases). This CDR3 is built from 12 residues. Trimming took off 6 bases at V and 8 bases at J, with 10 bases between the two ends. Germline CDR1 reads LNHNV; CDR2 reads YYDKDF (reference sequence). The CDR3 loop reads CATSPQGGELFF. As DNA, the CDR3 is TGTGCCACCAGTCCGCAGGGAGGGGAGCTGTTTTTT.